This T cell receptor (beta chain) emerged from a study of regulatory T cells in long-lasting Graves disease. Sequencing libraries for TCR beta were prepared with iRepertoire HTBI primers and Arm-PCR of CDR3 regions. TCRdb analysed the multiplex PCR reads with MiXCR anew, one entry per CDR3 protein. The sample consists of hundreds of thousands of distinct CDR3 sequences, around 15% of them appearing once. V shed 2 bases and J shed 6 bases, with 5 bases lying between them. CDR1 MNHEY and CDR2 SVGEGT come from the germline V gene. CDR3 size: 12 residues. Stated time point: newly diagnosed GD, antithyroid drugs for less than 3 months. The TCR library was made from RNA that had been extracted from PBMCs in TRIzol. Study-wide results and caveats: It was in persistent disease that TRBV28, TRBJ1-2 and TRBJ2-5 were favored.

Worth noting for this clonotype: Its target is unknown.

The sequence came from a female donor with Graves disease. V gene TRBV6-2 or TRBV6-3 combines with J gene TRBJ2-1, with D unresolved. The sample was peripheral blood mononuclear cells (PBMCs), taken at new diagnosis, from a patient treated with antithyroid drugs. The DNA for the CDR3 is TGTGCCAGCAGTTACCCGAGCAATGAGCAGTTCTTC. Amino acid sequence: CASSYPSNEQFF.